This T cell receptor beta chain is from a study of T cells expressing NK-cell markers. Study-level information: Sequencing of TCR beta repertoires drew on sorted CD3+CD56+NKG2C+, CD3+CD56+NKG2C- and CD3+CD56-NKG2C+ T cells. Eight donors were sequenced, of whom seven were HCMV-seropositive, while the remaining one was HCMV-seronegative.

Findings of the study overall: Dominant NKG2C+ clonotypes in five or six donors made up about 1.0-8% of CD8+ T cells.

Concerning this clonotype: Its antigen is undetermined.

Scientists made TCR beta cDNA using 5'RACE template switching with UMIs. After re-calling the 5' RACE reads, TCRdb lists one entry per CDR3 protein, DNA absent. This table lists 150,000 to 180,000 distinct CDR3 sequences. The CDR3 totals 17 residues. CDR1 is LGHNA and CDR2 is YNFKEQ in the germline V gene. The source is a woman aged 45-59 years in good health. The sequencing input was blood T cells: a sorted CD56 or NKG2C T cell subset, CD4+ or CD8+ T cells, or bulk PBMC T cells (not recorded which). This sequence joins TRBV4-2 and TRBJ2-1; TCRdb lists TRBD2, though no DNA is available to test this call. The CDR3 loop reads CASSPPPTSPRMDEQFF.